This T cell receptor beta chain was recorded in a study of identical twins. Overall study findings and caveats: With abundant cord blood beta clonotypes, insertions were fewer; memory repertoires showed no such pattern.

All donors comprised healthy Caucasians. Each cDNA held unique molecular identifiers, and template switching gave it a universal primer site. TCRdb re-called the 5' RACE reads through MiXCR, storing one row per CDR3 protein. The sample has 350,000 or so distinct CDR3 sequences, approximately 9.1% seen once. In its sample, this clonotype was seen many times. Its antigen is undetermined. The sequencing sample was made of naive T cells sorted from blood. The sequence was collected from a woman aged 45-59 years in good health.

The CDR3 reads CASSVLFTSEANEQFF. Here the CDR3 DNA reads TGTGCCAGCAGCGTACTTTTTACTAGCGAGGCCAATGAGCAGTTCTTC. The rearrangement links TRBV9 to TRBJ2-1; the match to TRBD2 covers 7 bases. CDR1 SGDLS and CDR2 YYNGEE come from the germline V gene. This CDR3 is built from 16 residues. Unmatched junction bases numbered 10, after V lost 1 base and J lost 6 bases.